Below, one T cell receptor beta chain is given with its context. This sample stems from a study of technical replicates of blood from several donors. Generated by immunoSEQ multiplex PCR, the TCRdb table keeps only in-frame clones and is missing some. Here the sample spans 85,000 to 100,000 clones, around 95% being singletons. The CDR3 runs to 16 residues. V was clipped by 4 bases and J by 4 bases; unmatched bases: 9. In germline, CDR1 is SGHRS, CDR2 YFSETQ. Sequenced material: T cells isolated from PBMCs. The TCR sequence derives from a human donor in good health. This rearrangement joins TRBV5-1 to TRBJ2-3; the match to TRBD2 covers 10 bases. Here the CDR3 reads CASSTLSGGRADTQYF. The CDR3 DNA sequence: TGCGCCAGCAGCACACTTAGCGGGGGGAGGGCAGATACGCAGTATTTT.